This entry describes one T cell receptor beta chain. Source study methods: Scientists estimated how many nucleated cells there were by amplifying reference gene primers. Using immunoSEQ multiplex PCR, the repertoire was profiled, and TCRdb retains in-frame clones only, with some absent. From that table come the V and J calls and clone size; the DNA was used to work out D and trimming. The sample contains about 160,000 clones, roughly four fifths of which appear only once. This sample was included in a study of blood T cell repertoires in COVID-19. On the study more broadly: Sites across the United States, Italy and Spain contributed samples from acute and convalescent COVID-19.

Before being deemed recovered, Cohort 3 donors had two negative PCRs, clearance, or symptom resolution. CDR3 length: 15 amino acids. Trimming removed 0 bases from V and 1 base from J, with 9 bases in between. Germline-derived CDR1 and CDR2 are LGHNA and YNFKEQ. The V and J genes are TRBV4-2 and TRBJ1-2, with D tentatively TRBD1 (5 bases). This receptor was identified in a man aged 50 to 60 who had recovered from COVID-19. Sequenced sample: PBMCs or T cells enriched from blood (not recorded which). In nucleotides, the CDR3 is TGTGCCAGCAGCCAAGATATCGGGGGTAACTATGGCTACACCTTC. It specifies CASSQDIGGNYGYTF.